This T cell receptor (beta chain) was identified during a study of T cell repertoires in cytomegalovirus infection. This clonotype has a handful of counts. No antigen is known for it. From germline, CDR1 is SGHVS and CDR2 FQNEAQ. The V and J ends lost 3 bases and 7 bases respectively, with 21 bases between them. There are 16 residues in the CDR3. TCRdb ran MiXCR on the reads and lists one entry per CDR3 protein. The sample contains under 500,000 distinct CDR3 sequences, about two fifths of which appear only once. The receptor comes from a human donor in good health (CMV status not recorded). Some clones in this sample may be carry-over from other donors' samples. Sequencing used cultured PBMCs, obtained from culture after CMV antigen stimulation. V gene TRBV7-8 combines with J gene TRBJ2-5, with D perhaps matching TRBD2 (6 bases). In DNA, the CDR3 is TGTGCCAGCAGCTTTGGCCGGCTCGGAGGGCATGGGACCCAGTACTTC. It translates to CASSFGRLGGHGTQYF.